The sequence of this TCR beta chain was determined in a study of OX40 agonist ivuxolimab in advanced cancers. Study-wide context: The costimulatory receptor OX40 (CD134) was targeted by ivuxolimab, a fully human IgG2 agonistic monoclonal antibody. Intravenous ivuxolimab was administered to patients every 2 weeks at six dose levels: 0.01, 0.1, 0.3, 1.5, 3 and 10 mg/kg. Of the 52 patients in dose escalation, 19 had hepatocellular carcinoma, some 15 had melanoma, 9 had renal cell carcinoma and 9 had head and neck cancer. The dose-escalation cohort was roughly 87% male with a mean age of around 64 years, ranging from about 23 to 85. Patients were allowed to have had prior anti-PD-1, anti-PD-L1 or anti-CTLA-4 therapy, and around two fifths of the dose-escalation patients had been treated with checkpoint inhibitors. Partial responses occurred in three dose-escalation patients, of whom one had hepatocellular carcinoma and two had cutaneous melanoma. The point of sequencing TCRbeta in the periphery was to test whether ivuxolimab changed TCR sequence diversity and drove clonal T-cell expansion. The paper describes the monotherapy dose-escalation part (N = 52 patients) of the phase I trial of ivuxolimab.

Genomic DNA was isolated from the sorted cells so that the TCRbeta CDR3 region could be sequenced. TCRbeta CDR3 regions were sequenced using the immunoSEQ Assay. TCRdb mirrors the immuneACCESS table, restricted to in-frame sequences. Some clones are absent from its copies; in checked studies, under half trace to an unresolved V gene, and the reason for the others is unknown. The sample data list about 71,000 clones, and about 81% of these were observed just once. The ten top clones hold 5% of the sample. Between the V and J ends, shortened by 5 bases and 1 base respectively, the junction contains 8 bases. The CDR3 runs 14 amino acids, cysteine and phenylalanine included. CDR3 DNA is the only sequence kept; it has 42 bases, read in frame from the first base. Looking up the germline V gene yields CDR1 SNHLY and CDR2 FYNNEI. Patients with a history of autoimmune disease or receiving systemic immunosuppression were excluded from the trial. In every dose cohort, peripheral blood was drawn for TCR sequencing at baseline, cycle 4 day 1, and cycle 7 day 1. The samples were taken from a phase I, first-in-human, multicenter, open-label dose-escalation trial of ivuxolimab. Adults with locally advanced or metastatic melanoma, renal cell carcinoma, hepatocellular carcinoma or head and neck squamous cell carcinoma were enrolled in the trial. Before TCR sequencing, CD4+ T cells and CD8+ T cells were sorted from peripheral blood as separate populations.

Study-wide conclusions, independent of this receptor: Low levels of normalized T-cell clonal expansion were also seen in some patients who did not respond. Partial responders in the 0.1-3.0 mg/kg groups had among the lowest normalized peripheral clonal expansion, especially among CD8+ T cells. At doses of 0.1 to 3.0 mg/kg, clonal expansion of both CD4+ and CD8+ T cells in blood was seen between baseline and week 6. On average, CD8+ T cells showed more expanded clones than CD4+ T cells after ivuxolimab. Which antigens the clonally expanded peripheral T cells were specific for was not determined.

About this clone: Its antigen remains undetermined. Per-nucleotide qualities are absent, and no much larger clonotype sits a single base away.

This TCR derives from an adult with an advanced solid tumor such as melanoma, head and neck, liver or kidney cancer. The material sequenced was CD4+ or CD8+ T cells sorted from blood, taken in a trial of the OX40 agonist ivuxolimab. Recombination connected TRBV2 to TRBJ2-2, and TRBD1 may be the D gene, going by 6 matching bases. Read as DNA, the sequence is TGTGCCAGCAGTTGGACAGAGAACACCGGGGAGCTGTTTTTT. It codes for CASSWTENTGELFF.